This T cell receptor beta chain derives from a study of cytomegalovirus exposure and HLA in healthy donors. The donors were members of the validation cohort, which comprised 90 to 150 subjects and was separate from the first cohort of some 680 subjects. The protocol was immunoSEQ multiplex PCR, while the TCRdb copy is restricted to in-frame clones and leaves out a portion. The sample gives 300,000 to 450,000 clones, 86% of which show up once; roughly 0.8% is in the top ten. Germline CDR1 reads LGHNA; CDR2 reads YNFKEQ. V was trimmed by 0 bases and J by 8 bases, leaving 12 bases between them. The CDR3 spans 14 residues.

The chain carries TRBV4-2 and TRBJ2-3, with a possible D match to TRBD1 (5 bases). The sequence derives from a woman aged 18 to 35 in good health and CMV-seronegative. The sequencing sample was made of PBMCs. CDR3 in amino acids: CASSQEQGTSTQYF. The CDR3 nucleotides read TGTGCCAGCAGCCAAGAGCAGGGAACGTCTACGCAGTATTTT.